This entry lists 27 T cell receptor beta chains sequenced from one sample in a study of blood T cell repertoires in COVID-19. Sequencing was performed with immunoSEQ multiplex PCR; in TCRdb, only in-frame clones are kept and a portion is missing. The repertoire includes 150,000 to 200,000 clones, 90% to 95% of them detected once, and roughly 2.1% sits in the top ten. The sequenced material came from peripheral blood. Receptors originate from a woman aged 60-70 years with COVID-19, enrolled during active disease.

The CDR3 loop reads CASLRGGSDTQYF. The CDR3 coding sequence is TGTGCCAGCTTACGGGGGGGCTCAGATACGCAGTATTTT. V usage is TRBV3-1 (or the pseudogene TRBV3-2) and J usage is TRBJ2-3, with TRBD2 identical over 8 bases. CDR3 length equals 13 residues. Germline lookup yields CDR1 LGHDT and CDR2 YNNKEL (reference sequence). Trimming cost V 8 bases and J 4 bases; bases outside gene matches: 5.

This clone was detected only once. CDR3 residues: CASSLGWGGNEQFF. The CDR3 DNA sequence: TGTGCCAGTAGTCTAGGTTGGGGAGGGAATGAGCAGTTCTTC. This rearrangement joins TRBV19 to TRBJ2-1; 7 nucleotides line up with TRBD2. V lost 5 bases, J lost 7 bases, and 8 bases stayed unmatched. The V gene's germline CDR1 is LNHDA and CDR2 SQIVND (reference sequence). The CDR3 consists of 14 residues. The full variable domain, with the rest looked up from reference TRBV19 and TRBJ2-1, is DGGITQSPKYLFRKEGQNVTLSCEQNLNHDAMYWYRQDPGQGLRLIYYSQIVNDFQKGDIAEGYSVSREKKESFPLTVTSAQKNPTAFYLCASSLGWGGNEQFFGPGTRLTVL.

J is TRBJ2-3 and V is TRBV3-1 (or the pseudogene TRBV3-2); D is possibly TRBD2 (5 bases). Trimming left V 4 bases short and J 5 bases short, with 10 bases between. This CDR3 region has 13 residues. The germline V gene encodes CDR1 LGHDT and CDR2 YNNKEL (reference sequence). In DNA, the CDR3 is TGTGCCAGCAGCCCGGGGTATGGAGATACGCAGTATTTT. Residues: CASSPGYGDTQYF.

The rearrangement uses TRBV12-3 or TRBV12-4 and TRBJ1-1, with D perhaps TRBD1 (5 bases). Deletions cut 7 bases from V and 4 bases from J, with 10 bases between. This CDR3 region has 12 residues. CDR3 sequence (DNA): TGTGCCAGCATTCGGGGGGTCACTGAAGCTTTCTTT. Encoded protein: CASIRGVTEAFF.

V and J are TRBV2 and TRBJ2-3; 11 bases are a match to TRBD1. The germline gives CDR1 SNHLY, CDR2 FYNNEI. This CDR3 contains 13 residues. As DNA, the CDR3 is TGTGCGGACCGGGACAGGGGGACAGATACGCAGTATTTT. Its protein is CADRDRGTDTQYF. Full variable domain (outside the CDR3, taken from reference TRBV2 and TRBJ2-3): EPEVTQTPSHQVTQMGQEVILRCVPISNHLYFYWYRQILGQKVEFLVSFYNNEISEKSEIFDDQFSVERPDGSNFTLKIRSTKLEDSAMYFCADRDRGTDTQYFGPGTRLTVL.

V and J are TRBV27 and TRBJ1-2; D unclear. CDR3 length equals 13 residues. The V end lost 3 bases, the J end lost 2 bases, and 7 bases lay between the germline ends. The germline gives CDR1 MNHEY, CDR2 SMNVEV (reference sequence). CDR3 DNA: TGTGCCAGCAGTTTGCAGGCGAACTATGGCTACACCTTC. Its protein is CASSLQANYGYTF.

The CDR3, as DNA: TGTGCCAGCAGTGCGCACGCGCCGGACTATGGCTACACCTTC. It encodes CASSAHAPDYGYTF. V gene TRBV2 combines with J gene TRBJ1-2, with D unclear. Germline V CDR1 and CDR2: SNHLY, FYNNEI. V lost 4 bases, J lost 3 bases, and 12 bases lay in between. The CDR3 is made up of 14 amino acids.

The rearrangement joins TRBV3-1 (or the pseudogene TRBV3-2) to TRBJ1-1; D is undetermined. With 0 bases removed from V and 5 bases from J, the gap between germline ends came to 19 bases. This CDR3 region has 17 residues. Germline-derived CDR1 and CDR2 are LGHDT and YNNKEL (reference sequence). The CDR3 nucleotides are TGTGCCAGCAGCCAAGATGAGGCCTCGGGTATGTGGACTGAAGCTTTCTTT. Protein sequence: CASSQDEASGMWTEAFF.

The chain is built from TRBV5-1 and TRBJ1-6; a possible D gene is TRBD1 (5 bases). CDR1 and CDR2 (germline): SGHRS, YFSETQ. CDR3 length: 15 amino acids. Between the trimmed V and J ends, which lost 0 bases and 10 bases, there was a span of 14 bases. CDR3 in amino acids: CASSLGGRVGSPLHF. Written as DNA, the CDR3 is TGCGCCAGCAGCTTGGGAGGCAGGGTGGGATCACCCCTCCACTTT.

This chain joins TRBV5-4 and TRBJ1-2; D is undetermined. The germline V and J ends were trimmed by 4 bases and 4 bases, with 17 bases remaining between them. The CDR3 runs to 15 residues. The germline CDR1 and CDR2 sequences are SGHNT and YYREEE (reference sequence). The CDR3 DNA reads TGTGCCAGCAGCGACCGACCGGGGAGCCTCTATGGCTACACCTTC. This codes for CASSDRPGSLYGYTF.

The J gene is TRBJ2-1, the V gene TRBV6-5; 11 nucleotides align to TRBD1. V trimming: 7 bases; J trimming: 10 bases; junction bases outside the gene matches: 6. Germline CDR1 MNHEY, CDR2 SVGAGI. This CDR3 spans 13 amino acids. CDR3 DNA sequence: TGTGCCAGCAACGGACAGGGGGCAGGGGAGCAGTTCTTC. Protein sequence: CASNGQGAGEQFF.

Notes on this clone: At one boundary the junction diverges from the germline segment, which might be a read error. This chain uses TRBV9 with TRBJ1-1, with D perhaps matching TRBD1 (5 bases). The CDR3 loop spans 12 amino acids. The V gene's germline CDR1 is SGDLS and CDR2 YYNGEE. The CDR3 nucleotides read TGTGCCAGCAGCGTAGGCGGGGCGGCTAATGTCTTT. Its protein product is CASSVGGAANVF.

The rearrangement links TRBV7-2 to TRBJ1-2, with no clear D. Trimming pared 5 bases from V and 1 base from J, leaving 11 bases between. The CDR3 sequence is 14 residues long. Germline V CDR1 and CDR2: SGHTA, FQGNSA. The CDR3 DNA reads TGTGCCAGCAGCCAACTGTCTTTTAACTATGGCTACACCTTC. Its translation is CASSQLSFNYGYTF.

This chain connects TRBV6-2 or TRBV6-3 to TRBJ1-5; 10 nucleotides agree with TRBD1. This CDR3 region has 15 residues. J was trimmed by 6 bases and V by 5 bases; bases with no gene match: 7. The germline CDR1 and CDR2 sequences are MNHEY and SVGEGT. CDR3 coding DNA: TGTGCCAGCAGTCCGACAGGGGGCAATGGTCAGCCCCAGCATTTT. Protein: CASSPTGGNGQPQHF.

This chain joins TRBV6-2 or TRBV6-3 and TRBJ2-1; weak D call: TRBD1 (6 bases). The germline V and J ends were trimmed by 5 bases and 1 base, with 12 bases remaining between them. The CDR3 is made up of 15 amino acids. Germline CDR1 MNHEY, CDR2 SVGEGT. The CDR3, as DNA: TGTGCCAGCAGTCGATTGGACAGTTCCTACAATGAGCAGTTCTTC. Amino acids: CASSRLDSSYNEQFF.

This clone was seen just once. The chain couples TRBV18 to TRBJ2-1, with a tentative D call TRBD1 (5 bases). Trimming removed 1 base from V and 8 bases from J, with 12 bases in between. Per the germline V gene, CDR1 is KGHSH and CDR2 is LQKENI. The length of the CDR3 is 14 residues. CDR3 in amino acids: CASSPHARADEQFF. CDR3 DNA sequence: TGTGCCAGCTCACCACATGCCAGGGCGGATGAGCAGTTCTTC. Together with reference TRBV18 and TRBJ2-1, the CDR3 gives the full variable domain: NAGVMQNPRHLVRRRGQEARLRCSPMKGHSHVYWYRQLPEEGLKFMVYLQKENIIDESGMPKERFSAEFPKEGPSILRIQQVVRGDSAAYFCASSPHARADEQFFGPGTRLTVL.

The rearrangement uses TRBV6-5 and TRBJ1-5, with TRBD1 as a possible D gene (5 bases). CDR1 MNHEY and CDR2 SVGAGI come from the germline V gene. Trimming removed 6 bases from V and 7 bases from J, with 19 bases in between. This CDR3 is 15 amino acids long. The CDR3 nucleotides read TGTGCCAGCAGCGTCCTCGACAGTTTTCACCAGCCCCAGCATTTT. The encoded protein is CASSVLDSFHQPQHF.

The chain combines TRBV2 with TRBJ2-5; 8 nucleotides agree with TRBD2. The CDR3 length is 15 residues. Trimming took 8 bases from V and 5 from J; bases not matched to a gene: 13. The germline V gene encodes CDR1 SNHLY and CDR2 FYNNEI. CDR3 region: CASRGGAGKYETQYF. The CDR3 DNA follows: TGTGCCAGCCGGGGGGGGGCGGGGAAATATGAGACCCAGTACTTC.

This chain uses TRBV19 with TRBJ1-4; TRBD1 might be the D (5 bases). Trimming stripped 7 bases from V and 4 bases from J, with 19 bases between. From germline, CDR1 is LNHDA and CDR2 SQIVND (reference sequence). CDR3 length: 16 residues. The CDR3 sequence: CASTPGGARGNEKLFF. CDR3 bases: TGTGCCAGTACCCCAGGAGGGGCGCGGGGTAATGAAAAACTGTTTTTT.

V is TRBV6-6 and J is TRBJ1-1; the D is unclear. V lost 0 bases to trimming and J lost 8 bases, with 7 bases between them. The CDR3 runs to 12 residues. Germline CDR1 and CDR2: MNHNY and SVGAGI (reference sequence). CDR3 loop: CASSYSSLEAFF. The CDR3 region has the DNA TGTGCCAGCAGTTACTCGAGCCTCGAAGCTTTCTTT.

The chain employs TRBV14 and TRBJ1-2, with D possibly being TRBD1 (6 bases). V lost 5 bases and J lost 8, with 24 bases in between. CDR3 size: 16 residues. Germline V CDR1 and CDR2: SGHDN, FVKESK. DNA for the CDR3: TGTGCCAGCAGCTCCCAAGGTGGACAGCTATCGATCGGCTACACCTTC. Amino acids: CASSSQGGQLSIGYTF.

The chain recombines TRBV4-1 with TRBJ2-3, with 10 bases aligning to TRBD2. This CDR3 has 16 residues. Germline CDR1 and CDR2: MGHRA and YSYEKL. With 4 bases clipped from V and 4 bases from J, the junction kept 8 bases outside the gene matches. The CDR3 loop reads CASSLLAGGVADTQYF. DNA for the CDR3: TGCGCCAGCAGCCTCTTAGCGGGGGGAGTGGCAGATACGCAGTATTTT.

The chain recombines TRBV5-4 with TRBJ2-2; D might be TRBD1 (6 bases). V lost 2 bases and J lost 7, with 12 bases in between. Germline V lookup: CDR1 SGHNT, CDR2 YYREEE (reference sequence). The CDR3 contains 14 residues. CDR3 region: CASSLGYRDGELFF. The CDR3, as DNA: TGTGCCAGCAGCTTAGGGTACAGGGACGGGGAGCTGTTTTTT.

The count of this clone is one. The chain recombines TRBV7-9 with TRBJ1-1; unclear D gene. The CDR3 totals 13 residues. V shed 5 bases and J shed 1 base, with 8 bases lying between them. Per the germline V gene, CDR1 is SEHNR and CDR2 is FQNEAQ (reference sequence). CDR3 sequence: CASSPPQNTEAFF. The DNA for the CDR3 is TGTGCCAGCAGCCCCCCCCAGAACACTGAAGCTTTCTTT.

V usage is TRBV6-5 and J usage is TRBJ2-7; 9 nucleotides line up with TRBD1. The length of the CDR3 is 15 residues. CDR1 and CDR2 (germline): MNHEY, SVGAGI. The V segment lost 8 bases and the J segment 2 bases; nucleotides outside the gene matches: 10. CDR3 bases: TGTGCCAGCTCGGGGACAGGGTCTCGGGCCTACGAGCAGTACTTC. Translation: CASSGTGSRAYEQYF.

The rearrangement uses TRBV7-3 and TRBJ2-3; no clear D gene. This CDR3 is 13 amino acids long. The V end was cut by 3 bases, the J end by 3 bases, with 7 bases between. The germline V gene encodes CDR1 SGHTA and CDR2 FQGTGA. The CDR3 here is CASSFSLTDTQYF. The CDR3 DNA follows: TGTGCCAGCAGCTTCTCCCTAACAGATACGCAGTATTTT.

The rearrangement uses TRBV30 and TRBJ1-4; 8 bases match TRBD1. Per germline, CDR1 GTSNPN and CDR2 SVGIG (reference sequence). The V segment lost 2 bases and the J segment 5 bases; nucleotides outside the gene matches: 7. The CDR3 is 15 residues long. CDR3 coding DNA: TGTGCCTGGAGTTCTCAGGGGACAGGCAATGAAAAACTGTTTTTT. It specifies CAWSSQGTGNEKLFF.